The 20 T cell receptor beta chains below all came from one sample that was sequenced in a study of cytomegalovirus exposure and HLA in healthy donors. PCR employed 60 Vbeta and 13 Jbeta primers. Profiled with immunoSEQ multiplex PCR; TCRdb holds only in-frame clones, not every one. The sample carries about 75,000 clones, around 80% recorded once. Sequencing was carried out using PBMCs. These receptors were taken from a man aged 18 to 29 in good health and CMV-seronegative.

This clone appeared a single time. The gene calls are TRBV4-3 and TRBJ2-2; D is perhaps TRBD2 (5 bases). The CDR3 contains 17 residues. The V gene's germline CDR1 is LGHNA and CDR2 YSLEER. V was pared by 0 bases and J by 1 base, with 12 bases between. CDR3 sequence (DNA): TGCGCCAGCAGCCAAGAACGGGGTCACCAGAACACCGGGGAGCTGTTTTTT. This encodes CASSQERGHQNTGELFF.

In nucleotides, the CDR3 is TGTGCCAGCAGCTTTGGACTGTATGGCTACACCTTC. Translating it yields CASSFGLYGYTF. The rearrangement joins TRBV14 to TRBJ1-2, with D uncertain. CDR1 and CDR2 (germline): SGHDN, FVKESK. Deletions cut 5 bases from V and 5 bases from J, with 9 bases between. This CDR3 region has 12 residues.

This clone is a singleton in its sample. V usage is TRBV29-1 and J usage is TRBJ2-7, with D possibly being TRBD2 (5 bases). Germline CDR1 is SQVTM and CDR2 is ANQGSEA. The CDR3 totals 10 residues. V was clipped by 4 bases and J by 6 bases, with 7 bases between them. Here the CDR3 DNA reads TGCAGCGTTGGGGAGAGCGAGCAGTACTTC. It encodes CSVGESEQYF.

Only a few counts were recorded for this clone. This chain joins TRBV28 and TRBJ2-1; 10 bases are a match to TRBD2. The germline gives CDR1 MDHEN, CDR2 SYDVKM. Unmatched junction bases numbered 2, after V lost 5 bases and J lost 4 bases. The length of the CDR3 is 14 residues. CDR3 sequence: CASSPTSGYNEQFF. The CDR3 DNA reads TGTGCCAGCAGTCCGACTAGCGGGTACAATGAGCAGTTCTTC.

The gene calls are TRBV7-2 and TRBJ1-6; the D gene is possibly TRBD1 (6 bases). V lost 8 bases to trimming and J lost 1 base, with 12 bases between them. CDR3 size: 15 residues. Per the germline V gene, CDR1 is SGHTA and CDR2 is FQGNSA. CDR3 in amino acids: CASQNRVSYNSPLHF. The CDR3 DNA sequence: TGTGCCAGCCAAAACAGGGTGTCCTATAATTCACCCCTCCACTTT.

The genes are TRBV19 and TRBJ1-1, with a tentative D call TRBD1 (6 bases). This CDR3 region has 16 residues. V was shortened by 3 bases and J by 5 bases, with 19 bases between the two germline ends. CDR1 and CDR2 (germline): LNHDA, SQIVND (reference sequence). CDR3 sequence reads: CASSISTGRLWTEAFF. In nucleotides, the CDR3 is TGTGCCAGTAGTATCAGCACAGGGCGTTTATGGACTGAAGCTTTCTTT.

This chain uses TRBV9 with TRBJ2-3, with 11 bases fitting TRBD2. Germline V gene data show CDR1 as SGDLS and CDR2 as YYNGEE. The CDR3 consists of 17 residues. Trimming removed 4 bases from V and 3 bases from J; junction bases left unmatched: 10. The CDR3 loop reads CASSPIAGGPGTDTQYF. DNA of the CDR3: TGTGCCAGCAGCCCCATAGCGGGGGGGCCGGGTACAGATACGCAGTATTTT. The complete variable domain, with remaining parts taken from reference TRBV9 and TRBJ2-3, reads DSGVTQTPKHLITATGQRVTLRCSPRSGDLSVYWYQQSLDQGLQFLIQYYNGEERAKGNILERFSAQQFPDLHSELNLSSLELGDSALYFCASSPIAGGPGTDTQYFGPGTRLTVL.

This chain uses TRBV9 with TRBJ2-7; D possibly corresponds to TRBD2 (6 bases). The CDR3 is 15 residues long. The V and J ends lost 3 bases and 6 bases respectively, with 19 bases between them. Germline V gives CDR1 SGDLS, CDR2 YYNGEE. The CDR3, as DNA: TGTGCCAGCAGCGCCCACGGGGGATGGAGCCCCGAGCAGTACTTC. Its translation: CASSAHGGWSPEQYF.

V gene TRBV6-1 combines with J gene TRBJ2-3; D gene unclear. The CDR3 has 15 residues. The V and J ends lost 2 bases and 0 bases respectively, with 9 bases between them. CDR1 and CDR2 (germline): MNHNS, SASEGT. The DNA for the CDR3 is TGTGCCAGCAGTGAACGGCAGGTTAGCACAGATACGCAGTATTTT. Protein: CASSERQVSTDTQYF.

This clone was seen just once. The chain is built from TRBV28 and TRBJ2-3; the match to TRBD2 covers 9 bases. Germline CDR1 MDHEN, CDR2 SYDVKM. After removal of 6 bases from V and 4 bases from J, the junction contained 11 bases not matched to a gene. This CDR3 contains 16 residues. The DNA of the CDR3 is TGTGCCAGCAGGATCGGAAGTAGCGGGGGAGCAGATACGCAGTATTTT. It specifies CASRIGSSGGADTQYF.

This sequence joins TRBV14 and TRBJ2-7; D possibly corresponds to TRBD2 (6 bases). Trimming removed 0 bases from V and 6 bases from J, with 18 bases in between. This CDR3 region has 16 residues. In germline, CDR1 is SGHDN, CDR2 FVKESK. CDR3 amino acids: CASSQDLLAGLGEQYF. CDR3 in DNA: TGTGCCAGCAGCCAAGATTTGCTGGCGGGGCTGGGCGAGCAGTACTTC.

The chain has TRBV18 and TRBJ1-1; 8 bases are a match to TRBD1. The CDR3 runs to 15 residues. The V segment lost 7 bases and the J segment 1 base; nucleotides outside the gene matches: 8. Germline V gives CDR1 KGHSH, CDR2 LQKENI. CDR3 in DNA: TGTGCCAGCTTGAACAGGGGGTCAGCGAACACTGAAGCTTTCTTT. Translating gives CASLNRGSANTEAFF.

The rearrangement joins TRBV18 to TRBJ1-2; weak D call: TRBD1 (6 bases). CDR1 is KGHSH and CDR2 is LQKENI in the germline V gene. This CDR3 is 17 amino acids long. The germline V and J ends were trimmed by 2 bases and 2 bases, with 18 bases remaining between them. The CDR3 DNA follows: TGTGCCAGCTCACCAGTTCGATACAGGGCGGAAAACTATGGCTACACCTTC. This codes for CASSPVRYRAENYGYTF.

This clone was counted a single time. The V and J genes are TRBV28 and TRBJ1-5; D gene unclear. Germline values: CDR1 MDHEN, CDR2 SYDVKM. CDR3 length equals 15 residues. V lost 3 bases and J 5 bases, leaving 14 bases between the germline ends. The CDR3 region is CASSFVSGGDQPQHF. DNA of the CDR3: TGTGCCAGCAGTTTTGTATCGGGTGGCGATCAGCCCCAGCATTTT.

The chain is built from TRBV6-5 and TRBJ1-2; D not resolved. The CDR3 has 13 residues. CDR1 MNHEY and CDR2 SVGAGI come from the germline V gene. V gave up 2 bases and J gave up 8 bases, with 12 bases separating them. CDR3 loop: CASSYGLQVGYTF. CDR3 in DNA: TGTGCCAGCAGTTACGGGTTGCAGGTGGGCTACACCTTC.

The CDR3 bases are TGTGCCAGCAGCTTAGCGCTACTTACAGGGGTGGCGAACACTGAAGCTTTCTTT. Protein: CASSLALLTGVANTEAFF. The V gene is TRBV7-9, the J gene TRBJ1-1; 7 bases are a match to TRBD1. The CDR3 loop spans 18 amino acids. Germline CDR1 reads SEHNR; CDR2 reads FQNEAQ (reference sequence). The V gene end was trimmed by 0 bases and the J gene end by 1 base; junction bases not matched to a gene: 11. Full variable domain (rest looked up from reference TRBV7-9 and TRBJ1-1): DTGVSQNPRHKITKRGQNVTFRCDPISEHNRLYWYRQTLGQGPEFLTYFQNEAQLEKSRLLSDRFSAERPKGSFSTLEIQRTEQGDSAMYLCASSLALLTGVANTEAFFGQGTRLTVV.

The chain carries TRBV5-1 and TRBJ2-3; D not certain. V gave up 8 bases and J gave up 3 bases, with 13 bases separating them. Germline loops: CDR1 SGHRS, CDR2 YFSETQ. This CDR3 region has 13 residues. The CDR3 DNA reads as TGCGCCAGGCCGCGGTCATGGACAGATACGCAGTATTTT. Its protein product is CARPRSWTDTQYF.

The gene calls are TRBV7-2 and TRBJ2-7; 9 bases align to TRBD1. The junction had 8 bases not matched to a gene; V was cut back by 0 bases and J by 5 bases. The CDR3 is 16 residues long. Germline CDR1 reads SGHTA; CDR2 reads FQGNSA. In DNA, the CDR3 is TGTGCCAGCAGCTTAGCGTCCGGACAGGGGACTAACGAGCAGTACTTC. The encoded protein is CASSLASGQGTNEQYF.

This clone was seen a single time. V gene TRBV9 combines with J gene TRBJ2-7; 9 positions agree with TRBD2. Germline V gives CDR1 SGDLS, CDR2 YYNGEE. Trimming took 4 bases from V and 0 from J; bases not matched to a gene: 14. This CDR3 has 18 residues. The CDR3 DNA sequence: TGTGCCAGCAGCCCCGAGGGGAGCGGGAGGATTAGCTCCTACGAGCAGTACTTC. It encodes CASSPEGSGRISSYEQYF.

V usage is TRBV29-1 and J usage is TRBJ2-5, with 7 bases aligning to TRBD1. The J segment lost 4 bases and the V segment lost 6 bases, leaving 8 bases of the junction unmatched. The CDR3 has 13 amino acids. CDR1 and CDR2 from the germline V gene are SQVTM and ANQGSEA. Here the CDR3 reads CSVERGGGETQYF. The CDR3 nucleotides read TGCAGCGTCGAACGAGGGGGCGGAGAGACCCAGTACTTC.